This TCR beta chain was retrieved from a study of cytomegalovirus exposure and HLA in healthy donors. Overall study results and limits: CMV antigen specificity of a few CMV-associated chains was confirmed in vitro.

The CDR3 consists of 13 residues. Trimming removed 6 bases at V and 0 bases at J, with 8 bases between. The germline V gene has CDR1 SGHTA and CDR2 FQGNSA. As for this clone: The antigen is undetermined.

TCRdb keeps only in-frame clones here, not all; method: immunoSEQ multiplex PCR. The sample shows roughly 100,000 clones, roughly 90% of them seen only once. The receptor comes from a woman between 18 and 30 years old in good health and CMV-seropositive. The chain couples TRBV7-2 to TRBJ1-1, with D possibly TRBD1 on 5 matching bases. Material: PBMCs. The CDR3 protein is CASSIGVNTEAFF. The CDR3 coding sequence is TGTGCCAGCAGTATAGGGGTGAACACTGAAGCTTTCTTT.